These 16 T cell receptor beta chains were sequenced from one sample in a study of blood T cells in healthy people across ages. Through a sample-barcoded 5' primer and a J-beta primer mix, a second PCR was run for roughly 6 to 11 cycles. TCRdb recomputed calls from the 5' RACE reads with MiXCR, one row per CDR3 protein. The profile shows about 780,000 distinct CDR3 sequences, about 42% of them singletons. Sequencing used blood. The receptors come from an elderly man in good health.

This chain links TRBV6-2 or TRBV6-3 with TRBJ2-5; the match to TRBD1 covers 9 bases. The J call may be mistaken, given a closer DNA end match to TRBJ2-7. Germline V gene lookup returns CDR1 MNHEY and CDR2 SVGEGT. This CDR3 has 15 amino acids. CDR3 in DNA: TGTGCCAGCAGGGGTACCGGGACAGGGAGCTACGAGCAGTACTTC. Translating gives CASRGTGTGSYEQYF.

This clonotype was seen repeatedly, ten times or more. The chain joins TRBV11-3 to TRBJ2-1; D gene uncertain. The germline gives CDR1 SGHNT, CDR2 YENEEA. Deletions cut 1 base from V and 12 bases from J, with 10 bases between. This CDR3 is built from 12 residues. As DNA, the CDR3 is TGTGCCAGCAGCTTAGGTCTGGTGGGGCAGTTCTTC. Protein product: CASSLGLVGQFF. The whole variable domain, filled in from reference TRBV11-3 and TRBJ2-1, reads EAGVVQSPRYKIIEKKQPVAFWCNPISGHNTLYWYLQNLGQGPELLIRYENEEAVDDSQLPKDRFSAERLKGVDSTLKIQPAELGDSAVYLCASSLGLVGQFFGPGTRLTVL.

As DNA, the CDR3 is TGTGCCAGCAGCTCCATTCTAGCGGGTGTGGGGCAGTTCTTC. Its translation is CASSSILAGVGQFF. This chain connects TRBV7-2 to TRBJ2-1, with 8 bases that match TRBD2. Unmatched junction bases numbered 11, after V lost 4 bases and J lost 12 bases. The CDR3 has 14 amino acids. From germline, CDR1 is SGHTA and CDR2 FQGNSA. Using reference TRBV7-2 and TRBJ2-1 for the parts outside the CDR3, the full variable domain is GAGVSQSPSNKVTEKGKDVELRCDPISGHTALYWYRQSLGQGLEFLIYFQGNSAPDKSGLPSDRFSAERTGGSVSTLTIQRTQQEDSAVYLCASSSILAGVGQFFGPGTRLTVL.

This clonotype was seen many times. This rearrangement joins TRBV5-8 to TRBJ2-7, with D unclear. This CDR3 spans 11 amino acids. V gave up 5 bases and J gave up 3 bases, with 6 bases separating them. Germline V gives CDR1 SGHTS, CDR2 YDEGEE. DNA of the CDR3: TGTGCCAGCAGTTCCCACTACGAGCAGTACTTC. Residues: CASSSHYEQYF. The variable domain in full, completed from reference TRBV5-8 and TRBJ2-7, reads EAGVTQSPTHLIKTRGQQATLRCSPISGHTSVYWYQQALGLGLQFLLWYDEGEERNRGNFPPRFSGRQFPNYSSELNVNALELEDSALYLCASSSHYEQYFGPGTRLTVT.

The chain has TRBV7-2 and TRBJ2-1; TRBD2 agrees at 9 bases. The germline gives CDR1 SGHTA, CDR2 FQGNSA. CDR3 length equals 15 residues. With V trimmed by 5 bases and J by 2 bases, 4 bases remained unmatched. CDR3 sequence (DNA): TGTGCCAGCAGCGCGACTAGCGGAGCCTACAATGAGCAGTTCTTC. Protein product: CASSATSGAYNEQFF.

This clonotype was seen only a few times. V usage is TRBV6-2 or TRBV6-3 and J usage is TRBJ2-7, with D perhaps TRBD1 or TRBD2 (5 bases each). The V and J ends lost 4 bases and 0 bases respectively, with 16 bases between them. Germline CDR1 is MNHEY and CDR2 is SVGEGT. The CDR3 is 16 amino acids. The CDR3 reads CASSLWAGTVSYEQYF. CDR3 DNA sequence: TGTGCCAGCAGTTTATGGGCCGGGACCGTCTCCTACGAGCAGTACTTC.

The rearrangement links TRBV28 to TRBJ1-2; tentative D call: TRBD1 (6 bases). V lost 5 bases and J lost 7, with 23 bases in between. The CDR3 contains 16 residues. The V gene's germline CDR1 is MDHEN and CDR2 SYDVKM. The DNA of the CDR3 is TGTGCCAGCAGTCCGTCCGGGGCAGGGGTCTTTGGTGGCTACACCTTC. Translating it yields CASSPSGAGVFGGYTF.

A single count supports this clonotype. The chain couples TRBV13 to TRBJ2-4; D might be TRBD2 (6 bases). The CDR3 has 14 amino acids. Deletions cut 4 bases from V and 6 bases from J, with 13 bases between. Germline V lookup: CDR1 PRHDT, CDR2 FYEKMQ (reference sequence). CDR3 nucleotides: TGTGCCAGCAGCTCCCGGAGGGATGGAAACATTCAGTACTTC. Translation: CASSSRRDGNIQYF.

Here the CDR3 DNA reads TGTGCCAGCGGTTATTACGAGCAGTACTTC. Translation gives CASGYYEQYF. The chain carries TRBV28 and TRBJ2-7; D uncertain. This CDR3 is built from 10 residues. Germline V lookup: CDR1 MDHEN, CDR2 SYDVKM. Trimming took off 8 bases at V and 4 bases at J, with 6 bases between the two ends.

J is TRBJ2-1 and V is TRBV7-2, with 9 nucleotides matching TRBD2. The CDR3 runs 16 residues. With 5 bases clipped from V and 6 bases from J, the junction kept 11 bases outside the gene matches. Germline V gene sequence: CDR1 SGHTA, CDR2 FQGNSA. The CDR3 region is CASSPVGASGTNEQFF. The CDR3 coding sequence is TGTGCCAGCAGCCCCGTTGGAGCTAGCGGGACCAATGAGCAGTTCTTC.

This clonotype turned up a few times. The rearrangement joins TRBV27 to TRBJ2-3; no reliable D call. Germline CDR1 MNHEY, CDR2 SMNVEV (reference sequence). The CDR3 extends over 13 amino acids. V lost 6 bases and J 0 bases, leaving 7 bases between the germline ends. The CDR3 sequence is CASRDASTDTQYF. The CDR3 region has the DNA TGTGCCAGCAGAGACGCAAGCACAGATACGCAGTATTTT.

This clonotype has more than one count but fewer than ten. The CDR3 spells CASSQTEAKQYF. CDR3 nucleotides: TGTGCCAGCAGTCAAACAGAGGCGAAGCAGTACTTC. The chain carries TRBV12-3 or TRBV12-4 and TRBJ2-5, with D uncertain. Trimming cost V 5 bases and J 11 bases, with 15 bases left between them. The CDR3 consists of 12 residues.

The chain is built from TRBV7-2 and TRBJ1-3, with 11 bases fitting TRBD1. This CDR3 contains 16 residues. Germline assignment: CDR1 SGHTA and CDR2 FQGNSA. V lost 5 bases, J lost 2 bases, and 5 bases stayed unmatched. The CDR3 sequence: CASSQRGQGAGNTIYF. DNA for the CDR3: TGTGCCAGCAGCCAAAGGGGACAGGGGGCTGGAAACACCATATATTTT.

A note on this clonotype: A read error may produce the germline difference seen at one junction end. This sequence joins TRBV9 and TRBJ2-7, with D unclear. Germline CDR1 reads SGDLS; CDR2 reads YYNGEE. The CDR3 runs 13 residues. In DNA, the CDR3 is TGTGTCAGCAGCGTAGGCTCGGCCTACGAGCAGTACTTC. Amino acids: CVSSVGSAYEQYF.

There are many counts of this clonotype. The chain has TRBV4-2 and TRBJ2-1; 16 bases fit TRBD2. The J segment lost 10 bases and the V segment lost 3 bases, leaving 6 bases of the junction unmatched. The CDR3 sequence is 16 residues long. The germline V gene encodes CDR1 LGHNA and CDR2 YNFKEQ. The DNA for the CDR3 is TGTGCCAGCAGCCAGTCAGGGACTAGCGGGAGGGGAGAGCAGTTCTTC. Amino acids: CASSQSGTSGRGEQFF.

Concerning this clonotype: A read error may explain this, as a much larger clone is one base away. The conserved phenylalanine or tryptophan is not found at the CDR3 terminus, so this likely reflects a read error. V gene TRBV6-2 or TRBV6-3 combines with J gene TRBJ2-1, with D unclear. This CDR3 contains 14 residues. Germline CDR1 is MNHEY and CDR2 is SVGEGT. V gave up 0 bases and J gave up 0 bases, with 3 bases separating them. The CDR3 loop reads CASSYSRSYNEQFL. DNA of the CDR3: TGTGCCAGCAGTTACTCGCGCTCCTACAATGAGCAGTTCTTA.